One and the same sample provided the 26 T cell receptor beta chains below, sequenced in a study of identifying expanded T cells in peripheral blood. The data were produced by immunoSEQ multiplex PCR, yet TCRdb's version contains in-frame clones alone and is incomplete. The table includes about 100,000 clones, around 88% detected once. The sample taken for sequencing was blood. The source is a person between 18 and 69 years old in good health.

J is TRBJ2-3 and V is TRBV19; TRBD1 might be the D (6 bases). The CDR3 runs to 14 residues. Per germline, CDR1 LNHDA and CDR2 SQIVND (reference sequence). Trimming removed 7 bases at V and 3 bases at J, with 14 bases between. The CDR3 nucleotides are TGTGCCAGTACCCCGTCCAGGGGTACAGATACGCAGTATTTT. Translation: CASTPSRGTDTQYF. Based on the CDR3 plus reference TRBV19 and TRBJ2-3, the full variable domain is DGGITQSPKYLFRKEGQNVTLSCEQNLNHDAMYWYRQDPGQGLRLIYYSQIVNDFQKGDIAEGYSVSREKKESFPLTVTSAQKNPTAFYLCASTPSRGTDTQYFGPGTRLTVL.

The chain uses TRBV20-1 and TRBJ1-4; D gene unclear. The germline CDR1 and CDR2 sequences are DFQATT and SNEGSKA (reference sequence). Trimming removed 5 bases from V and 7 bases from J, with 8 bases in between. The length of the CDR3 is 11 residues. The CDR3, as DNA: TGCAGTGCTGTGACCGGTGAAAAACTGTTTTTT. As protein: CSAVTGEKLFF.

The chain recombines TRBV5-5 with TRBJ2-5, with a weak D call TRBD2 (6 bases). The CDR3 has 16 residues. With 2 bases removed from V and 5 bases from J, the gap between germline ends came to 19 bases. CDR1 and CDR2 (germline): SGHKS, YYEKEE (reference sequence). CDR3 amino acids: CASSFRRAEGIETQYF. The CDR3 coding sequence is TGTGCCAGCAGCTTTCGACGGGCGGAGGGTATCGAGACCCAGTACTTC.

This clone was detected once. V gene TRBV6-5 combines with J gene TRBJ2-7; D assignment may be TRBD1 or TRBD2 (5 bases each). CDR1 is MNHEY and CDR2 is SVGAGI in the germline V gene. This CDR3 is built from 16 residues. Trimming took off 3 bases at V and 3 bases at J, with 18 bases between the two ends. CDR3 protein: CASSYSSVEGNYEQYF. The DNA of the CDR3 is TGTGCCAGCAGTTATTCCTCGGTTGAGGGGAACTACGAGCAGTACTTC.

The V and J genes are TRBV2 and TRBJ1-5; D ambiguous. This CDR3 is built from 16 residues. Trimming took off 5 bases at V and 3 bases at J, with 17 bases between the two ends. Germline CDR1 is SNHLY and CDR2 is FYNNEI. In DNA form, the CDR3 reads TGTGCCAGCAGTTTGGTTCGCGCGGAAACCAATCAGCCCCAGCATTTT. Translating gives CASSLVRAETNQPQHF.

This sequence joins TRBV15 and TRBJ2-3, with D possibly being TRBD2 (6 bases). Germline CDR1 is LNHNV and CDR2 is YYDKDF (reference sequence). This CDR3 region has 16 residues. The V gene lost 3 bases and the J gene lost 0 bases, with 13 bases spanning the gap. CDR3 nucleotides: TGTGCCACCAGCAGGCGGACTACACCTAGCACAGATACGCAGTATTTT. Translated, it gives CATSRRTTPSTDTQYF.

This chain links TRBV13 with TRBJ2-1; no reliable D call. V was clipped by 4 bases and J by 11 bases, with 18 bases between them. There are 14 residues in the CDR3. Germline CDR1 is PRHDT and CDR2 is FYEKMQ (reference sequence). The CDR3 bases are TGTGCCAGCAGCTCCCCAACACATCCACGTAAGCAGTTCTTC. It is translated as CASSSPTHPRKQFF.

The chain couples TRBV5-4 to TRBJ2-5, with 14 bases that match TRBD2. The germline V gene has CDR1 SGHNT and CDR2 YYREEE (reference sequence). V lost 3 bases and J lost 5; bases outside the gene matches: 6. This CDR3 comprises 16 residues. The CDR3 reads CASSSSGLAGVETQYF. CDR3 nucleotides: TGTGCCAGCAGCTCTTCGGGACTAGCGGGGGTGGAGACCCAGTACTTC.

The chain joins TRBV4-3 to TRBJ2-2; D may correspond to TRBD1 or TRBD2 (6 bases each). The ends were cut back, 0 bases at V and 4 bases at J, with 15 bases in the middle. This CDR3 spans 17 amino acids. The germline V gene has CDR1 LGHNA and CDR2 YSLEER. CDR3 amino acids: CASSQDGGGHRTGELFF. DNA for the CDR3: TGCGCCAGCAGCCAAGATGGAGGGGGGCACCGCACCGGGGAGCTGTTTTTT.

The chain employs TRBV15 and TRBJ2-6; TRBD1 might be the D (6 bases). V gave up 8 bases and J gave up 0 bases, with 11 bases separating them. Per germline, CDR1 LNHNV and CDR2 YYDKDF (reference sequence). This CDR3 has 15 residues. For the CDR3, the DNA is TGTGCCACCCGACAGGAAACCTCTGGGGCCAACGTCCTGACTTTC. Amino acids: CATRQETSGANVLTF.

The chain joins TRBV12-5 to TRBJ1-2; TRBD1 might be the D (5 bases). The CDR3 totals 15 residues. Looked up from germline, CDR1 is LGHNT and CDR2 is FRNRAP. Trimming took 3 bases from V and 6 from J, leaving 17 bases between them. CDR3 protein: CASGFYRGGVDGYTF. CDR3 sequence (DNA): TGTGCTAGTGGTTTTTACCGGGGCGGTGTTGATGGCTACACCTTC.

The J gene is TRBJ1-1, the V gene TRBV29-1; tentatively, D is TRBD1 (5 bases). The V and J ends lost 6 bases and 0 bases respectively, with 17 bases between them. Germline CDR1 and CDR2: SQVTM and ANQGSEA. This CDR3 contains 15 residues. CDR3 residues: CSVKPGRLMNTEAFF. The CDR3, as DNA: TGCAGCGTGAAGCCGGGACGTCTCATGAACACTGAAGCTTTCTTT.

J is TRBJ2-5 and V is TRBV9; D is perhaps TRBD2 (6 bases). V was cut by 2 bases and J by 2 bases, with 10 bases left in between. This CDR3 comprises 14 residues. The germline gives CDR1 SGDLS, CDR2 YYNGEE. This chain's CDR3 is CASSVFAGQETQYF. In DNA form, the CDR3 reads TGTGCCAGCAGCGTCTTTGCGGGGCAAGAGACCCAGTACTTC.

CDR3 in amino acids: CASSETGGGDTQYF. Here the CDR3 DNA reads TGTGCCAGCAGTGAAACAGGGGGCGGAGATACGCAGTATTTT. The chain employs TRBV2 and TRBJ2-3; 9 nucleotides line up with TRBD1. There are 14 residues in the CDR3. Germline CDR1 and CDR2: SNHLY and FYNNEI. Trimming removed 2 bases from V and 5 bases from J; junction bases left unmatched: 2.

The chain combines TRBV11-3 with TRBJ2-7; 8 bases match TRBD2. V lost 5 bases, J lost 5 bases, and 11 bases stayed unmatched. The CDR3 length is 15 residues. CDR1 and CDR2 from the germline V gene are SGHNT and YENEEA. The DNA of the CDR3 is TGTGCCAGCAGCCGGGGGGGGCAGGGAGTCAACGAGCAGTACTTC. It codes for CASSRGGQGVNEQYF.

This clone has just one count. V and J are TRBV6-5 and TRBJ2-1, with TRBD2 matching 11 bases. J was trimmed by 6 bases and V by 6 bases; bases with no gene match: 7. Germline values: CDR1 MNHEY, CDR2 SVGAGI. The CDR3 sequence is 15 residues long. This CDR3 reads CASRPLAGGFNEQFF. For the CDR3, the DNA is TGTGCCAGCAGACCCCTAGCGGGGGGTTTCAATGAGCAGTTCTTC.

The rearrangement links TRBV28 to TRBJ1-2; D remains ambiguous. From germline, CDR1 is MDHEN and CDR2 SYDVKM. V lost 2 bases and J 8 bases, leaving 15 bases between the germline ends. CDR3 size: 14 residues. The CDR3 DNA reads TGTGCCAGCAGTTTACCAGCCCCCGGACGGGGCTACACCTTC. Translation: CASSLPAPGRGYTF.

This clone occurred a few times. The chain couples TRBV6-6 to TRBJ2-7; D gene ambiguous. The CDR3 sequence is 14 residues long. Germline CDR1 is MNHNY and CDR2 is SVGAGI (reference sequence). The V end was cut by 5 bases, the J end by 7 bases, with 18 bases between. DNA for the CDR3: TGTGCCAGCAGTCAACTGAGCGACGGATTGGAGCAGTACTTC. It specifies CASSQLSDGLEQYF.

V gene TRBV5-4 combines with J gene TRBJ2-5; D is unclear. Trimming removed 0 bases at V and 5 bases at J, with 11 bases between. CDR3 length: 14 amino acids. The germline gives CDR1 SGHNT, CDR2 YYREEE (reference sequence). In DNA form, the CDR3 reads TGTGCCAGCAGCTTGGCCCGCGGTCGGGAGACCCAGTACTTC. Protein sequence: CASSLARGRETQYF.

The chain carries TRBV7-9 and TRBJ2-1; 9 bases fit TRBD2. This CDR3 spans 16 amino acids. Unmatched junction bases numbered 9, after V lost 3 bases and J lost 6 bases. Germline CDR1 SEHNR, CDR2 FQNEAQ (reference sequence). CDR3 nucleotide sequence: TGTGCCAGCAGCTTTTCTATGACTAGCGGAACCAATGAGCAGTTCTTC. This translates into CASSFSMTSGTNEQFF.

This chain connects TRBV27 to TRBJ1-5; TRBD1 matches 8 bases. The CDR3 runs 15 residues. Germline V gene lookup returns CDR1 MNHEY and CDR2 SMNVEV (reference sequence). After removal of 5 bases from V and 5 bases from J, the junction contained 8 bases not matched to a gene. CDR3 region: CASSPRTGFDQPQHF. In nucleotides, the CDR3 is TGTGCCAGCAGTCCCAGGACAGGGTTTGATCAGCCCCAGCATTTT.

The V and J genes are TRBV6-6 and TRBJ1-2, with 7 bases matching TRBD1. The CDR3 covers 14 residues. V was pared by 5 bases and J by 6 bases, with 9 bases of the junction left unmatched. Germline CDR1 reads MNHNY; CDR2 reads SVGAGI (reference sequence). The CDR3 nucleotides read TGTGCCAGCAGTCCCCAAGGGGGCGGGAATGGCTACACCTTC. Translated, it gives CASSPQGGGNGYTF.

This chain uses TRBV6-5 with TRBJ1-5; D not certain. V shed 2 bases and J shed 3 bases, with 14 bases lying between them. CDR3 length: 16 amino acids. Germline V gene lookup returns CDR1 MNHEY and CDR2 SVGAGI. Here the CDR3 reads CASSYLPAGDNQPQHF. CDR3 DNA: TGTGCCAGCAGTTACCTCCCAGCAGGAGACAATCAGCCCCAGCATTTT.

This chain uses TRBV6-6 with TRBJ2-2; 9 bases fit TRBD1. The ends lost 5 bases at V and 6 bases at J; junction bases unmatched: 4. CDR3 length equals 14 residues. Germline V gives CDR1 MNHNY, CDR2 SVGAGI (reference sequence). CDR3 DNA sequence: TGTGCCAGCAGTGACGGACAGGGGTCCGGGGAGCTGTTTTTT. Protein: CASSDGQGSGELFF.

CDR3 in DNA: TGTGCCAGCAGGATAGACAGGGCCAGCTCCTACGAGCAGTACTTC. It is translated as CASRIDRASSYEQYF. J is TRBJ2-7 and V is TRBV7-2; 7 nucleotides match TRBD1. The junction had 8 bases not matched to a gene; V was cut back by 6 bases and J by 0 bases. The germline V gene has CDR1 SGHTA and CDR2 FQGNSA. This CDR3 is built from 15 residues.

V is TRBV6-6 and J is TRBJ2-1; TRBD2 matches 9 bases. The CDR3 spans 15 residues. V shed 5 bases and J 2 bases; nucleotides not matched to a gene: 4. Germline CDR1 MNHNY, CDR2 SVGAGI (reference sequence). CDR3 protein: CASSISGGTYNEQFF. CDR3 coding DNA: TGTGCCAGCAGTATTAGCGGGGGAACCTACAATGAGCAGTTCTTC.